This entry features one T cell receptor (beta chain) sequence. The V gene's germline CDR1 is MNHNS and CDR2 SASEGT. Trimming took off 4 bases at V and 4 bases at J, with 20 bases between the two ends. This CDR3 has 16 amino acids. Methods used by the authors: Estimation of nucleated cell counts relied on the amplification of reference gene primers. Sequencing used immunoSEQ multiplex PCR; TCRdb keeps in-frame clones, though not all of them. That table gives V, J and clone size, and the DNA gave D and trimming. The sample lists roughly 100,000 clones, about 90% occurring once. This entry is derived from a study of blood T cell repertoires in COVID-19. As for the study in general: The origin of the acute and convalescent COVID-19 samples was the United States, Italy and Spain.

V and J are TRBV6-1 and TRBJ2-7; TRBD2 might be the D (6 bases). The specimen was peripheral blood. This clonotype was obtained from a human donor with active COVID-19. The donor label of this sample is uncertain. CDR3 in DNA: TGTGCCAGCAGTGCGTTGGGGGGAGTGGGACCTTACGAGCAGTACTTC. Its translation is CASSALGGVGPYEQYF.